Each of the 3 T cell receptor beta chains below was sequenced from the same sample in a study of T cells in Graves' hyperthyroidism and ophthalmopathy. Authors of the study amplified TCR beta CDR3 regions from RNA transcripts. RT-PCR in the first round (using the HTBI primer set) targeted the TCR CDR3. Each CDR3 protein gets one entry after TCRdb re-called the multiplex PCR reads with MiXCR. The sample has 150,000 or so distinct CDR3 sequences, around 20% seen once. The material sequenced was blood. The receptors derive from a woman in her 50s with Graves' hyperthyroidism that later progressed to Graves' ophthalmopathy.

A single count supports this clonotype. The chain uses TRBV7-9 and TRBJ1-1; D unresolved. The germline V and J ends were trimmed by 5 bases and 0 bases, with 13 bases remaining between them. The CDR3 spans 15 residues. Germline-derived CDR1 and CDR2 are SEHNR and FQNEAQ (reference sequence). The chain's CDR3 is CASSPLVTVNTEAFF. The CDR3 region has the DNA TGTGCCAGCAGCCCGTTGGTTACGGTGAACACTGAAGCTTTCTTT.

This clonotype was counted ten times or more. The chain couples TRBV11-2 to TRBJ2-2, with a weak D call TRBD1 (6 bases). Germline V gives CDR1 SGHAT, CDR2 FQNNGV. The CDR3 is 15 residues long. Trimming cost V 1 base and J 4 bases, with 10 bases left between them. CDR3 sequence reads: CASSLGQGTTGELFF. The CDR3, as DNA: TGTGCCAGCAGCTTAGGTCAGGGGACCACCGGGGAGCTGTTTTTT.

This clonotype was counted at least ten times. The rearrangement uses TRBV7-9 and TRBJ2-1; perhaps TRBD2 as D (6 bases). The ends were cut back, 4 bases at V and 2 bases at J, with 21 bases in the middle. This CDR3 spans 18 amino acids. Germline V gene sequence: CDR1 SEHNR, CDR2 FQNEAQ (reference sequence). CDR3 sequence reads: CASSSEGPGGATYNEQFF. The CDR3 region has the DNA TGTGCCAGCAGCTCGGAGGGGCCAGGCGGAGCAACCTACAATGAGCAGTTCTTC. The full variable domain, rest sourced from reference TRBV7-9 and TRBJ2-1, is DTGVSQNPRHKITKRGQNVTFRCDPISEHNRLYWYRQTLGQGPEFLTYFQNEAQLEKSRLLSDRFSAERPKGSFSTLEIQRTEQGDSAMYLCASSSEGPGGATYNEQFFGPGTRLTVL.